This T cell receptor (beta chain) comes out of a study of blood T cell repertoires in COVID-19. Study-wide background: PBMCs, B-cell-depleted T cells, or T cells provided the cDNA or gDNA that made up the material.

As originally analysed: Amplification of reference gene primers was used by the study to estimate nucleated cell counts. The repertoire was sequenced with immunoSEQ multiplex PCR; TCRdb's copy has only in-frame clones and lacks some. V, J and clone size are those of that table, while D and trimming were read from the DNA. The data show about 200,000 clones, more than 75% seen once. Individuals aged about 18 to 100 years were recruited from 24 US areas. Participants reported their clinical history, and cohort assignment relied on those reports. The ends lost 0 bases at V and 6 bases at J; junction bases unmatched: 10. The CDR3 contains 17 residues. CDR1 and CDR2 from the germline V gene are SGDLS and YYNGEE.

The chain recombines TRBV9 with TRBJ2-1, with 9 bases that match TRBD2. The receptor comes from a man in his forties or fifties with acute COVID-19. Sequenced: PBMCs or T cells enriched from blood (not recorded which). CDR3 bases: TGTGCCAGCAGCGTAGATAGCGGGAGTTTAAGATTCAATGAGCAGTTCTTC. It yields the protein CASSVDSGSLRFNEQFF.